A single sample gave rise to the 9 T cell receptor beta chains below, sequenced in a study of identical twins. Via MiXCR, TCRdb re-called the 5' RACE reads, giving one row per CDR3 protein. The sample lists more than 200,000 distinct CDR3 sequences; 11% to 15% were seen once. The sequenced sample consisted of memory (CD45RO+) T cells sorted from blood. Receptors originate from a woman under 30 in good health.

This clonotype has only a few counts. The rearrangement uses TRBV11-3 and TRBJ2-5, with D unclear. The CDR3 has 13 amino acids. The V gene's germline CDR1 is SGHNT and CDR2 YENEEA. Trimming cost V 8 bases and J 5 bases, with 15 bases left between them. Here the CDR3 DNA reads TGTGCCAGCTCTAAGGCAACTTACGAGACCCAGTACTTC. It translates to CASSKATYETQYF.

This clonotype was counted a few times. The chain couples TRBV12-3 or TRBV12-4 to TRBJ2-4; perhaps D is TRBD1 or TRBD2 (6 bases each). Trimming cost V 3 bases and J 0 bases, with 12 bases left between them. The CDR3 spans 16 residues. The CDR3 nucleotides read TGTGCCAGCAGTTTGGGGGGCCTTCTAGCCAAAAACATTCAGTACTTC. It is translated as CASSLGGLLAKNIQYF.

Only a few counts were recorded for this clonotype. V usage is TRBV5-1 and J usage is TRBJ2-5; TRBD1 matches at 9 bases. The CDR3 contains 15 residues. After removal of 4 bases from V and 5 bases from J, the junction contained 9 bases not matched to a gene. Germline V gene lookup returns CDR1 SGHRS and CDR2 YFSETQ. The DNA for the CDR3 is TGCGCCAGCAGCGACGGACAGGGGTTGGGGGAGACCCAGTACTTC. Translation gives CASSDGQGLGETQYF. The full variable domain, completed using reference TRBV5-1 and TRBJ2-5, is KAGVTQTPRYLIKTRGQQVTLSCSPISGHRSVSWYQQTPGQGLQFLFEYFSETQRNKGNFPGRFSGRQFSNSRSEMNVSTLELGDSALYLCASSDGQGLGETQYFGPGTRLLVL.

This clonotype was seen at least ten times. V usage is TRBV7-2 and J usage is TRBJ2-2; tentatively, D is TRBD1 (6 bases). Trimming removed 7 bases from V and 7 bases from J, with 13 bases in between. Germline CDR1 is SGHTA and CDR2 is FQGNSA. The CDR3 is made up of 13 amino acids. In DNA, the CDR3 is TGTGCCAGCATCCCAGGGACACACGGGGAGCTGTTTTTT. Its protein is CASIPGTHGELFF.

This clonotype came up many times. The V and J genes are TRBV20-1 and TRBJ2-2; D call uncertain. Trimming cost V 6 bases and J 8 bases, with 13 bases left between them. CDR3 length: 12 residues. The V gene's germline CDR1 is DFQATT and CDR2 SNEGSKA (reference sequence). The CDR3 sequence: CSADSRTGELFF. The CDR3 DNA sequence: TGCAGTGCCGACTCTAGGACGGGGGAGCTGTTTTTT.

This clonotype was seen more than once but under ten times. The chain has TRBV12-3 or TRBV12-4 and TRBJ1-4; tentatively, D is TRBD1 (6 bases). The CDR3 has 15 residues. Trimming pared 3 bases from V and 4 bases from J, leaving 12 bases between. The CDR3 nucleotides are TGTGCCAGCAGTTTCCAAGCAGGGGTTAATGAAAAACTGTTTTTT. It is translated as CASSFQAGVNEKLFF.

This clonotype has more than one count but fewer than ten. The chain employs TRBV20-1 and TRBJ1-2; unclear D gene. The germline V and J ends were trimmed by 0 bases and 8 bases, with 7 bases remaining between them. Germline V gene sequence: CDR1 DFQATT, CDR2 SNEGSKA (reference sequence). This CDR3 is 11 amino acids long. The DNA of the CDR3 is TGCAGTGCTAGAGATTCCGGGGGCTACACCTTC. Residues: CSARDSGGYTF.

The rearrangement uses TRBV18 and TRBJ1-6; the match to TRBD1 covers 7 bases. Germline V gives CDR1 KGHSH, CDR2 LQKENI. Trimming at V came to 2 bases and at J to 14 bases, leaving 6 bases not matched to a gene. The CDR3 has 13 residues. The CDR3 loop reads CASSPSSGTALHF. The CDR3 DNA reads as TGTGCCAGCTCACCATCGTCCGGGACAGCCCTCCACTTT.

The rearrangement joins TRBV20-1 to TRBJ2-3; 15 bases are shared with TRBD2. Germline values: CDR1 DFQATT, CDR2 SNEGSKA (reference sequence). The trim removed 6 bases at V and 4 bases at J, leaving 2 bases unmatched. The CDR3 contains 14 residues. The CDR3 DNA sequence: TGCAGTGCAAGGACTAGCGGGAGGGCAGATACGCAGTATTTT. This encodes CSARTSGRADTQYF.